The 5 T cell receptor beta chains in this list originate from one sample, sequenced in a study of cytomegalovirus exposure and HLA in healthy donors. A multiplex PCR was run with 60 Vbeta primers and 13 Jbeta primers. Assay used: immunoSEQ multiplex PCR; TCRdb lists only in-frame clones, some missing. The data contain about 160,000 clones, nearly 80% of them singletons. Material for sequencing was PBMCs. The receptors were gathered from a woman in her fifties or sixties in good health and CMV-seropositive.

The rearrangement uses TRBV15 and TRBJ1-5; 8 bases are a match to TRBD1. The CDR3 runs to 15 residues. Germline CDR1 and CDR2: LNHNV and YYDKDF (reference sequence). Trimming cost V 0 bases and J 7 bases; bases outside gene matches: 5. CDR3 sequence (DNA): TGTGCCACCAGCAGAGAGAAGACAGGGGTCCAGCCCCAGCATTTT. Its translation is CATSREKTGVQPQHF.

J is TRBJ1-2 and V is TRBV4-3; D might be TRBD1 (5 bases). In germline, CDR1 is LGHNA, CDR2 YSLEER. This CDR3 contains 18 residues. V lost 0 bases, J lost 7 bases, and 24 bases lay in between. The CDR3 loop reads CASSQERWKDIGPGGYTF. CDR3 in DNA: TGCGCCAGCAGCCAAGAAAGGTGGAAGGACATAGGCCCGGGTGGCTACACCTTC.

This chain uses TRBV5-1 with TRBJ2-5; 8 positions agree with TRBD2. CDR1 is SGHRS and CDR2 is YFSETQ in the germline V gene. This CDR3 comprises 14 residues. V shed 2 bases and J 5 bases; nucleotides not matched to a gene: 5. This CDR3 reads CASSLAGVVETQYF. DNA of the CDR3: TGCGCCAGCAGCTTAGCGGGGGTAGTGGAGACCCAGTACTTC.

The V and J genes are TRBV29-1 and TRBJ2-3; D unresolved. The length of the CDR3 is 12 residues. Trimming stripped 0 bases from V and 3 bases from J, with 4 bases between. Germline CDR1 is SQVTM and CDR2 is ANQGSEA. The CDR3 nucleotides are TGCAGCGTTGAAGATAATACAGATACGCAGTATTTT. This sequence encodes CSVEDNTDTQYF.

The chain is built from TRBV5-1 and TRBJ2-5; D gene unclear. Germline CDR1 reads SGHRS; CDR2 reads YFSETQ. The CDR3 spans 14 residues. Trimming left V 0 bases short and J 0 bases short, with 6 bases between. CDR3 nucleotide sequence: TGCGCCAGCAGCTTGGACAAGTACCAAGAGACCCAGTACTTC. It translates to CASSLDKYQETQYF.